This TCR beta chain originates from a study of CD8+ T cells in alopecia areata. Findings and limits, study-wide: Lesional scalp, notably in alopecia totalis/universalis, had clonality above that of normal scalp. TCR sharing was clearer in mice than between patients, perhaps partly owing to patient HLA diversity.

The CDR3 spans 14 residues. Germline CDR1 NNHNN, CDR2 SYGAGS (reference sequence). V gave up 2 bases and J gave up 0 bases, with 9 bases separating them. Extracted RNA was reverse transcribed, and the resulting cDNA served as sequencing template. Here immunoSEQ multiplex PCR was the method, and the copy in TCRdb shows in-frame clones only, minus some. Observed in the sample are around 100,000 clones, none of them singletons. About this clone itself: The antigen is not known. Gene names and germline refer to mouse. The read falls 4 residues short of the CDR3 end, and the missing part is taken from the germline J gene.

Sample: lesional skin. The TCR was taken from a C3H/HeJ mouse with alopecia areata. The strain bears MHC haplotype H2-k. The chain recombines TRBV13-2 with TRBJ2-7, with D maybe TRBD1 (6 bases). The CDR3 spells CASGDRDTSYEQYF. The covered CDR3 bases are TGTGCCAGCGGTGACAGGGACACCTCCTAT.